This section outlines one TCR beta chain sequence together with its context. The antigen it binds to is not known. The input lacks base qualities; no much larger clone sits a single base away. This sample was taken from a study of blood T cell repertoires in COVID-19 (dated by TCRdb to 2020 to 2022). General notes on the study: Samples covering the acute and convalescent phases of COVID-19 were provided by collaborators in the United States, Italy and Spain. Sample metadata almost always included a de-identified subject ID, COVID-19 status, age in years and sex. The material from the prospective study consisted of cDNA or gDNA derived from T cells, B-cell-depleted T cells, or PBMCs. The repertoires were made available in a free public database intended to serve as a resource for research on the immune response to SARS-CoV-2. The samples were drawn from two sources: the first 160 participants of the ongoing ImmuneRACE study, and over 1,000 subjects contributed by 6 global collaborators. Deeply sampled blood TCRbeta repertoires from subjects exposed to, actively infected with, or recovered from COVID-19 were included in the dataset. Where available, HLA class I and class II types were taken from metadata supplied by the sample provider and were not determined by assay-based typing.

The CDR3 holds 17 amino acids from the cysteine to the phenylalanine. The CDR3 DNA has 51 bases and is translated from base 1. Germline trimming: 0 bases from V, 6 bases from J; junction bases outside gene matches: 10. The immunoSEQ Assay, a bias-controlled multiplex PCR, was used to amplify TCRbeta CDR3 regions from genomic DNA. Per the original workflow: The number of nucleated cells in each sample was estimated by amplification of reference gene primers within the assay. To quantify the absolute abundance of each unique TCRbeta CDR3 rearrangement, sequence reads were collapsed and filtered. Productive Simpson clonality was computed per sample as the square root of Simpson's diversity index over productive rearrangements. Sourced from immuneACCESS, this table was stored by TCRdb with only in-frame sequences that have V and J called. A share of the clones is absent; for the studies checked, an unresolved V gene accounts for under half, and the remainder has no known explanation. V, J and clone size derive from that table, while D and trimming were established from the DNA sequence. Across this sample there are some 300,000 clones, with about 90% seen only once. The top ten clonotypes cover about 0.93% of the sample.

Enrolling through a virtual design, the prospective study's participants ranged in age from roughly 18 to 89 years and lived across 24 United States geographic areas. Cohort assignment in the prospective study relied on participant-reported clinical history from a screening survey and a study questionnaire. ImmuneRACE Cohort 3 recovered participants were defined by two consecutive negative NP/OP PCR tests, healthcare professional clearance, or symptom resolution. In the prospective study, mobile phlebotomists collected whole blood, serum and a nasopharyngeal or oropharyngeal swab from each participant. Over an approximately 2-month period, participants in the prospective study had the option of providing additional blood draws and questionnaires. Prospective study blood samples were shipped either frozen or at room temperature before DNA extraction. The research as a whole found: The quantity of clinical and demographic metadata differed by source and by participant and was supplied without curation.

Recombination linked TRBV23-1 to TRBJ2-2; TRBD1 aligns with 7 central bases. TRBV23-1 is placed among ORFs of uncertain function. Sequenced material: PBMCs or T cells enriched from blood (not recorded which). This TCR was recovered from a woman aged 25 to 39 who had recovered from COVID-19. The base sequence is TGCGCCAGCAGTCAATCATGGGACAGCCCATTTGCCGGGGAGCTGTTTTTT. Protein translation: CASSQSWDSPFAGELFF.